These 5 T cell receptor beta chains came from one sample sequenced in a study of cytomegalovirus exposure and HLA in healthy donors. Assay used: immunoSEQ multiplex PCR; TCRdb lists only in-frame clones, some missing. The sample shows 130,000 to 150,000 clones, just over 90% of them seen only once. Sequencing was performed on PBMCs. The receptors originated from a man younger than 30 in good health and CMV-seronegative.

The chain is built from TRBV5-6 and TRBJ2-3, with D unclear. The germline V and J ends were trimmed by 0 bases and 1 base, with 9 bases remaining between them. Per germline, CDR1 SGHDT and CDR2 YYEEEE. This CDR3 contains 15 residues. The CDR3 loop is CASSLGPSGTDTQYF. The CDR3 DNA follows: TGTGCCAGCAGCTTGGGGCCTTCCGGCACAGATACGCAGTATTTT.

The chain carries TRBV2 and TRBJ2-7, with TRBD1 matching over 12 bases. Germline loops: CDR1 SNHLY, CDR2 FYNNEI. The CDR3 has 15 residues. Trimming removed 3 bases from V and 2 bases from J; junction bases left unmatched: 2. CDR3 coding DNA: TGTGCCAGCAGTGAGGGACAGGGGGCCCCCTACGAGCAGTACTTC. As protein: CASSEGQGAPYEQYF.

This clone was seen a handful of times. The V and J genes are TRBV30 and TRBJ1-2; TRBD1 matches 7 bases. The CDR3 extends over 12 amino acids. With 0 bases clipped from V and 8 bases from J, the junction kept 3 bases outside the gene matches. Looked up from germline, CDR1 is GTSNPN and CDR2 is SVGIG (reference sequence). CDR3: CAWSVRGRGYTF. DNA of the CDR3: TGTGCCTGGAGTGTTAGGGGGCGCGGCTACACCTTC.

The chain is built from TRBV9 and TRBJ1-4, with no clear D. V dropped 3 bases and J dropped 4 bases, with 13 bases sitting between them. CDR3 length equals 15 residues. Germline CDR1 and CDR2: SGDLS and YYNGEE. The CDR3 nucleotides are TGTGCCAGCAGCGACCCGACGGGAGATAATGAAAAACTGTTTTTT. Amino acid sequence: CASSDPTGDNEKLFF.

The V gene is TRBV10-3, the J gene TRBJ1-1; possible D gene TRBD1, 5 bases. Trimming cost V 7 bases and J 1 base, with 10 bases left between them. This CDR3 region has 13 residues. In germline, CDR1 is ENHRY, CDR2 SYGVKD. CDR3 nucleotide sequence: TGTGCCATCAAGACACAGGAGAACACTGAAGCTTTCTTT. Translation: CAIKTQENTEAFF.